The 7 T cell receptor beta chains reported below all come from one sample, sequenced in a study of identical twins. One entry per CDR3 protein, called by TCRdb with MiXCR from the 5' RACE reads. Altogether 1.5 million to 2 million distinct CDR3 sequences are present, less than 40% being singletons, with the ten largest covering about 0.25%. Sequencing was carried out using cord blood. The receptors were gathered from a newborn girl in good health.

The chain recombines TRBV12-3 or TRBV12-4 with TRBJ1-1, with D possibly matching TRBD1 (5 bases). V was shortened by 6 bases and J by 1 base, with 15 bases between the two germline ends. The CDR3 is 15 amino acids. The CDR3, as DNA: TGTGCCAGCAGCCCGAAGCAGGGAGGGAACACTGAAGCTTTCTTT. It yields the protein CASSPKQGGNTEAFF.

This sequence joins TRBV4-1 and TRBJ1-1; the D gene is possibly TRBD1 (5 bases). The CDR3 contains 14 residues. The germline gives CDR1 MGHRA, CDR2 YSYEKL. The V and J ends lost 4 bases and 8 bases respectively, with 17 bases between them. CDR3 loop: CASSPGTTPGEAFF. The DNA of the CDR3 is TGCGCCAGCAGCCCCGGGACGACCCCCGGCGAAGCTTTCTTT.

V and J are TRBV5-1 and TRBJ2-3; 7 bases fit TRBD2. CDR1 SGHRS and CDR2 YFSETQ come from the germline V gene. Trimming at V came to 4 bases and at J to 9 bases, leaving 5 bases not matched to a gene. The CDR3 covers 12 residues. The CDR3, as DNA: TGCGCCAGCAGCCCCACGGGGGGAACGCAGTATTTT. Protein: CASSPTGGTQYF.

A remark on this clonotype: At one of its ends the junction is not consistent with the germline gene, which may arise from a read error. The V gene is TRBV6-2 or TRBV6-3, the J gene TRBJ1-6; 7 bases match TRBD1. Germline V CDR1 and CDR2: MNHEY, SVGEGT. The CDR3 sequence is 15 residues long. The CDR3 sequence: CAGSYRGSYNSPLHF. CDR3 DNA: TGTGCCGGCAGTTACAGGGGCTCCTATAATTCACCCCTCCACTTT.

This clonotype has just a few counts. The chain couples TRBV20-1 to TRBJ1-2, with 11 bases matching TRBD1. The CDR3 has 13 residues. Germline CDR1 reads DFQATT; CDR2 reads SNEGSKA (reference sequence). The trim removed 7 bases at V and 7 bases at J, leaving 8 bases unmatched. The CDR3 sequence: CSGSRTGGVGYTF. The CDR3 coding sequence is TGCAGTGGATCGAGGACAGGGGGCGTTGGCTACACCTTC.

The chain has TRBV20-1 and TRBJ1-5; 7 bases line up with TRBD1. With 2 bases clipped from V and 6 bases from J, the junction kept 7 bases outside the gene matches. The CDR3 sequence is 14 residues long. CDR1 is DFQATT and CDR2 is SNEGSKA in the germline V gene (reference sequence). The CDR3 loop is CSARRQGIGQPQHF. CDR3 bases: TGCAGTGCTAGACGACAGGGTATAGGTCAGCCCCAGCATTTT.

This rearrangement joins TRBV6-5 to TRBJ2-7; a possible D gene is TRBD2 (6 bases). The germline CDR1 and CDR2 sequences are MNHEY and SVGAGI. CDR3 length: 14 amino acids. V gave up 5 bases and J gave up 2 bases, with 13 bases separating them. The chain's CDR3 is CASSGGEKAYEQYF. In DNA form, the CDR3 reads TGTGCCAGCAGTGGAGGGGAAAAGGCCTACGAGCAGTACTTC.